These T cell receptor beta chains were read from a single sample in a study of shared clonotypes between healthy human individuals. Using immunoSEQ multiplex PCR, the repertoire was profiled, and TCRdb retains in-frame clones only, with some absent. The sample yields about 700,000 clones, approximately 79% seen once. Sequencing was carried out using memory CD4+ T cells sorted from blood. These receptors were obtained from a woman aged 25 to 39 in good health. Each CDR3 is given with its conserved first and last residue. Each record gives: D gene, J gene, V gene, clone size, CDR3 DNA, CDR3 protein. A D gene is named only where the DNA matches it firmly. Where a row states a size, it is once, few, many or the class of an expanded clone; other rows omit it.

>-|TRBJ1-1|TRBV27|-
TGTGCCAGCAGTTTGTATTCAGGGGAAGCTTTCTTT
CASSLYSGEAFF
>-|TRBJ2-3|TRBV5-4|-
TGTGCCAGCAGCTTGGCGTCATCTAGCACAGATACGCAGTATTTT
CASSLASSSTDTQYF
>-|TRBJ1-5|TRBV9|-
TGTGCCAGCAGCCTAACCCTTGATCAGCCCCAGCATTTT
CASSLTLDQPQHF
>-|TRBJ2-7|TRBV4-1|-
TGCGCCAGCAGCCATGCCCCCCTCAGCGACTACTCCTACGAGCAGTACTTC
CASSHAPLSDYSYEQYF
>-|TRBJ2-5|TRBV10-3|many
TGTGCCATCAGTGCGGAGTTCGGAGCGGAGACCCAGTACTTC
CAISAEFGAETQYF
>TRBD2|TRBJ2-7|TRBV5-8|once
TGTGCCAGCAGCTTGGTGGGGGGGATTAGCGTATACTTC
CASSLVGGISVYF
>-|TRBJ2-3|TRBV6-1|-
TGTGCCAGCAGTGGTATTAGCGGCACAGATACGCAGTATTTT
CASSGISGTDTQYF
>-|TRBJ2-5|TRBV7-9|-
TGTGCCAGCAGCAACCGAAACCGGGAGACCCAGTACTTC
CASSNRNRETQYF
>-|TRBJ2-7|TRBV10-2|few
TGCGCCAGCAGTGCAGGCCGGGGGCTCGAGCAGTACTTC
CASSAGRGLEQYF
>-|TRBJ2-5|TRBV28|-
TGTGCCAGCAGTCCATCCCCAGCGGGGACCCAGTACTTC
CASSPSPAGTQYF
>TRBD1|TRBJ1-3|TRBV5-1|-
TGCGCCAGCAGTCCGCTCGGGACAGGGAGTGGAAACACCATATATTTT
CASSPLGTGSGNTIYF
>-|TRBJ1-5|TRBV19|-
TGTGCCAGTAGTCGAAGGGATAGCAATCAGCCCCAGCATTTT
CASSRRDSNQPQHF
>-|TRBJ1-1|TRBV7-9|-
TGTGCCAGCAGCTTCGGGACAGAAGCTTTCTTT
CASSFGTEAFF
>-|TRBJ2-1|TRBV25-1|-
TGTGCCAGCAGTGAAGGTGCAGGGCGCAATGAGCAGTTCTTC
CASSEGAGRNEQFF
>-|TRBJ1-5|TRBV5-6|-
TGTGCCAGCAGCTTACGCGGGGGACAAGGCCAGCCCCAGCATTTT
CASSLRGGQGQPQHF
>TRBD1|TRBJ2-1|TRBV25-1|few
TGTGCCAGCAGTGACCCGGACAGGGCGCTCCCTCAGTTCTTC
CASSDPDRALPQFF
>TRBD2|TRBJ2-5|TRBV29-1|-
TGCAGCGTTGACAGCGGGAGTTTTCAAGAGACCCAGTACTTC
CSVDSGSFQETQYF
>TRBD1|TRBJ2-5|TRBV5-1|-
TGCGCCAGCAGCGTTGGGACAGGGGGTCGAGAGACCCAGTACTTC
CASSVGTGGRETQYF
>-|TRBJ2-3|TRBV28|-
TGTGCCAGCAGTTTATTCGAGGGTAGCAGCACAGATACGCAGTATTTT
CASSLFEGSSTDTQYF
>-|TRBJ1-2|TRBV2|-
TGTGCCAGCAGTGAAGTGGCAGGGGAGGCTGGCTACACCTTC
CASSEVAGEAGYTF
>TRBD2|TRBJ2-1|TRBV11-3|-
TGTGCCAGCAGCTTAGATCAAGGGGTCGGTAGCGGGAGTATAAATGAGCAGTTCTTC
CASSLDQGVGSGSINEQFF
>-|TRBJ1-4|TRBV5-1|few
TGCGCCAGCAGCTTGGGTGGCACCGGGGGGCTGAATGAAAAACTGTTTTTT
CASSLGGTGGLNEKLFF
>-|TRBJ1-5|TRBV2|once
TGTGCCAGCAGTGGCAGAGTAACTCTCAAGGGTATTAGCAATCAGCCCCAGCATTTT
CASSGRVTLKGISNQPQHF
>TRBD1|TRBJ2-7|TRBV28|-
TGTGCCAGCAGTCCGGCTGGGACAGTGAAGTACTTC
CASSPAGTVKYF
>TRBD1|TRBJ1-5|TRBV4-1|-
TGCGCCAGCAGGCCAGGACAGGATAGGAGTCAGCCCCAGCATTTT
CASRPGQDRSQPQHF
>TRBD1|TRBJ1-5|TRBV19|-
TGTGCCAGTAGTACCCGGACAGGGGGCAATCAGCCCCAGCATTTT
CASSTRTGGNQPQHF
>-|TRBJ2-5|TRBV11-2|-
TGTGCCAGCAGCAAGGGACTTCTCCAAGAGACCCAGTACTTC
CASSKGLLQETQYF
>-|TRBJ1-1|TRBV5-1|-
TGCGCCAGCAGACTGGAGGGGACCGGCACTGAAGCTTTCTTT
CASRLEGTGTEAFF
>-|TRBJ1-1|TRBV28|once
TGTGCCAGCAGTTTGGGGGTACACGCGGAAGCTTTCTTT
CASSLGVHAEAFF